The clone carrying this TCR beta chain was recorded only once. Germline V gives CDR1 SGHRS, CDR2 YFSETQ. The CDR3 length is 13 residues. The germline V and J ends were trimmed by 2 bases and 0 bases, with 4 bases remaining between them. This record comes from a study of OX40 agonist ivuxolimab in advanced cancers. TCRdb's table, derived via immunoSEQ multiplex PCR, lists solely in-frame clones and lacks some. The sample has some 96,000 clones, 70% to 85% seen once. This receptor was obtained from an adult with an advanced solid tumor such as melanoma, head and neck, liver or kidney cancer. V is TRBV5-1 and J is TRBJ2-3; no clear D gene. This specimen was CD4+ or CD8+ T cells sorted from blood, taken in a trial of the OX40 agonist ivuxolimab. CDR3 DNA sequence: TGCGCCAGCAGCTTTAGAAGCACAGATACGCAGTATTTT. Its protein is CASSFRSTDTQYF.